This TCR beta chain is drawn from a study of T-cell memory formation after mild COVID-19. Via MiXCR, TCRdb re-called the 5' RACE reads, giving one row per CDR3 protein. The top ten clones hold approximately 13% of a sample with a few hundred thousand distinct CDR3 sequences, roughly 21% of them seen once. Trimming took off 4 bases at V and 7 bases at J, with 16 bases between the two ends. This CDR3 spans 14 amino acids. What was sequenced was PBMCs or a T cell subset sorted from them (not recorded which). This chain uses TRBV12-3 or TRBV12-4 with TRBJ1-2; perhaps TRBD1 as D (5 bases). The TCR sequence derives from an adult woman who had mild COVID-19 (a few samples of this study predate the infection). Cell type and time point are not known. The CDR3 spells CASSSTGPRVGYTF. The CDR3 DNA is TGTGCCAGCAGTTCAACAGGTCCCCGGGTTGGCTACACCTTC.